These 24 T cell receptor delta chains came from one sample sequenced in a study of gamma delta lymphoproliferative disorders and STAT genes. TCRdb reran clone calling via CATT on the multiplex PCR reads. The sample has some 1,500 delta-chain clones, around 2.9% seen once. Genomic DNA from isolated PBMCs served as the sequencing template. Sequencing used blood. The receptors were sampled from a human donor with gamma-delta T-cell large granular lymphocyte leukemia.

This clone has a handful of counts. This DNA's translation differs at residue 3 from TCRdb's protein, which comes from a much larger clone; a read error is likely, and the protein shown is translated from the DNA. The chain has TRAV29/DV5 and TRDJ1; 11 positions agree with TRDD3. Germline V gene lookup returns CDR1 NSMFDY and CDR2 ISSIKDK. This CDR3 is built from 23 residues. The J segment lost 0 bases and the V segment lost 7 bases, leaving 32 bases of the junction unmatched. The CDR3 reads CATASLTTSPYWGIYPYTDKLIF. CDR3 DNA sequence: TGTGCAACAGCTTCTCTGACTACTTCACCTTACTGGGGGATATATCCCTACACCGATAAACTCATCTTT.

This clone showed up just a few times. The amino acid sequence in TCRdb belongs to a much larger clone and departs from this DNA's translation at residue 11, likely a sequencing read error; the sequence shown is translated from the DNA. V and J are TRDV1 and TRDJ1; TRDD2 or TRDD3 may be the D gene (5 bases each). The CDR3 is made up of 21 amino acids. From germline, CDR1 is TSWWSYY and CDR2 QGS. V shed 3 bases and J shed 7 bases, with 36 bases lying between them. CDR3 sequence (DNA): TGTGCTCTTGGGGATCCTCCTAGGTACTGGAGGATAGGGCCCCACGCCGGTAAACTCATCTTT. Protein: CALGDPPRYWRIGPHAGKLIF.

This clone rates as medium-sized. The chain links TRDV3 to TRDJ1, with D possibly matching TRDD3 (6 bases). Deletions cut 2 bases from V and 0 bases from J, with 34 bases between. Per germline, CDR1 TVYSNPD and CDR2 GDNSRS (reference sequence). CDR3 length equals 21 residues. CDR3 bases: TGTGCCTTTGATCCAGGTGGTATTAGATTCCGACGGGGGGGAGACACCGATAAACTCATCTTT. Translated, it gives CAFDPGGIRFRRGGDTDKLIF.

This clone showed up just a few times. TCRdb's protein for this DNA is that of a much larger clone and differs from the translation at residue 10, likely a read error; the protein shown is the DNA translation. The rearrangement uses TRDV1 and TRDJ1, with D possibly being TRDD2 (5 bases). CDR3 length: 19 amino acids. V was clipped by 2 bases and J by 0 bases, with 22 bases between them. Germline values: CDR1 TSWWSYY, CDR2 QGS. CDR3 bases: TGTGCTCTTGGGGAAGCCGCTCCCTACCGGCCTTCGTACACCGATAAACTCATCTTT. Protein: CALGEAAPYRPSYTDKLIF.

Remarks on this clone: A far larger clone is one base from this, pointing to a likely read error. The identical CDR3 is also encoded by other nucleotide sequences in the sample. J is TRDJ1 and V is TRDV2, with 9 bases fitting TRDD3. Germline CDR1 GEAIGNYY, CDR2 EKD. This CDR3 has 17 residues. DNA for the CDR3: TGCGCCTGTGACACCCTTACTGGGGGAACGTACACCGATAAACTCATCTTT. It translates to CACDTLTGGTYTDKLIF.

On this clone itself: TCRdb shows a much larger clone's protein in place of this DNA's translation, and the two differ at residue 15, likely through a read error; the protein shown is translated from the DNA. The chain is built from TRDV1 and TRDJ1; perhaps TRDD2 as D (5 bases). The CDR3 totals 17 residues. Per germline, CDR1 TSWWSYY and CDR2 QGS. This CDR3 reads CALGELLVFPATDKPIF. CDR3 sequence (DNA): TGTGCTCTTGGGGAACTCCTCGTTTTTCCTGCAACCGATAAACCCATCTTT.

V usage is TRAV29/DV5 and J usage is TRDJ1, with TRDD3 identical over 10 bases. This CDR3 contains 17 residues. Germline CDR1 reads NSMFDY; CDR2 reads ISSIKDK. The V segment lost 3 bases and the J segment 2 bases; nucleotides outside the gene matches: 13. The CDR3 DNA is TGTGCAGCAACTTCCTCGTACTGGGGGATCGTGACCGATAAACTCATCTTT. The encoded protein is CAATSSYWGIVTDKLIF.

In this sample, this clone turned up a few times. TCRdb lists the protein of a much larger clone for this DNA, which differs at residue 5, so this is likely a read error; the protein given here is translated from the DNA itself. This sequence joins TRAV38-2/DV8 and TRDJ1; 9 positions agree with TRDD2. The CDR3 is 21 amino acids. Trimming at V came to 3 bases and at J to 2 bases, leaving 23 bases not matched to a gene. Germline CDR1 TSESDYY, CDR2 QEAYKQQN. CDR3 region: CAYRNPAFLPYWGSRTDKLIF. The CDR3 coding sequence is TGTGCTTATAGGAACCCGGCCTTCCTACCGTACTGGGGATCTCGTACCGATAAACTCATCTTT.

Sample share makes this clone large. This same CDR3 is encoded by further DNA sequences in the sample. J is TRDJ1 and V is TRDV1; perhaps D is TRDD2 or TRDD3 (9 bases each). CDR3 size: 22 residues. V shed 1 base and J shed 11 bases, with 41 bases lying between them. Germline V gene data show CDR1 as TSWWSYY and CDR2 as QGS. CDR3 sequence: CALGERAPSYRIRGIPGNELIF. The CDR3 bases are TGTGCTCTTGGGGAACGCGCGCCTTCCTACAGAATACGGGGGATACCAGGGAATGAGCTCATCTTT.

This clone has more than one count but fewer than ten. A far larger clone is one base from this, pointing to a likely read error. Distinct nucleotide sequences in the sample also encode this CDR3. The V and J genes are TRDV1 and TRDJ1; D unresolved. CDR3 length equals 15 residues. The germline gives CDR1 TSWWSYY, CDR2 QGS. Trimming stripped 1 base from V and 6 bases from J, with 15 bases between. CDR3 residues: CALGEHTAGGHKLIF. CDR3 nucleotides: TGTGCTCTTGGGGAACACACGGCTGGAGGACATAAACTCATCTTT.

Only a few counts were recorded for this clone. TCRdb pairs this DNA with a much larger clone's protein that differs at residue 4, likely a read error; the protein shown was translated from the DNA. The J gene is TRDJ1, the V gene TRDV1, with D perhaps matching TRDD2 (5 bases). The CDR3 length is 17 residues. Germline loops: CDR1 TSWWSYY, CDR2 QGS. The CDR3 spells CALRELLVFPATDKLIF. The DNA of the CDR3 is TGTGCTCTTAGGGAACTCCTCGTTTTTCCTGCAACCGATAAACTCATCTTT.

With regard to this clone: The TCRdb protein, from a much larger clone, departs from this DNA's translation at residue 10, likely by read error; the protein shown derives from the DNA. Other DNA sequences of this sample code for an identical CDR3. The chain combines TRDV3 with TRDJ1, with D hard to call. This CDR3 comprises 15 residues. Between the trimmed V and J ends, which lost 2 bases and 5 bases, there was a span of 21 bases. From germline, CDR1 is TVYSNPD and CDR2 GDNSRS (reference sequence). CDR3: CAFRPHTRRADKLIF. CDR3 in DNA: TGTGCCTTTCGCCCGCACACCCGTAGGGCTGATAAACTCATCTTT.

Only a few counts were recorded for this clone. It differs at one base from a far larger clone, so likely a read error. Other DNA sequences in the same sample also yield this CDR3. The J gene is TRDJ1, the V gene TRDV1, with D possibly TRDD3 on 5 matching bases. CDR1 is TSWWSYY and CDR2 is QGS in the germline V gene. This CDR3 has 12 amino acids. Here the CDR3 DNA reads TGTGCCCTTGGGGAAAGGGAGGGAAGACTCATCTTT. Residues: CALGEREGRLIF.

As for this clone: TCRdb lists the protein of a much larger clone for this DNA, which differs at residue 9, so this is likely a read error; the protein given here is translated from the DNA itself. The gene calls are TRDV1 and TRDJ1; D is unclear. The CDR3 spans 12 residues. CDR1 TSWWSYY and CDR2 QGS come from the germline V gene. Trimming pared 2 bases from V and 10 bases from J, leaving 11 bases between. The CDR3 coding sequence is TGTGCTCTTGGGGAAAGGGAGGGAGGACTCATCTTT. Translating gives CALGEREGGLIF.

In this sample, this clone turned up a few times. A far more abundant clone sits one base away, making this likely a read error. Other DNA sequences from this sample encode an identical CDR3 as well. J is TRDJ1 and V is TRAV38-2/DV8; 7 positions agree with TRDD3. The V segment lost 1 base and the J segment 2 bases; nucleotides outside the gene matches: 23. In germline, CDR1 is TSESDYY, CDR2 QEAYKQQN. The CDR3 has 21 amino acids. The CDR3 reads CAYRSPAFLPYWGSRTDKLIF. The CDR3 nucleotides are TGTGCTTATAGGAGCCCGGCCTTCTTACCGTACTGGGGATCTCGTACCGATAAACTCATCTTT.

About this clone itself: Given a far larger clone just one base away, this is likely a sequencing read error. At the DNA level, this CDR3 is encoded by other sequences in the same sample as well. This sequence joins TRDV1 and TRDJ1; 13 bases line up with TRDD3. This CDR3 spans 23 amino acids. Germline lookup yields CDR1 TSWWSYY and CDR2 QGS. After removal of 4 bases from V and 0 bases from J, the junction contained 23 bases not matched to a gene. CDR3: CALGGPRSYPYWGIRTYTDKLIF. The DNA of the CDR3 is TGTGCTCTTGGGGGTCCTAGATCCTACCCATACTGGGGGATACGCACTTACACCGATAAACTCATCTTT.

This clone showed up just a few times. The protein given by TCRdb reflects a much larger clone and differs at residue 5 from this DNA's translation, likely from a read error; the protein shown is the DNA's translation. The chain carries TRDV3 and TRDJ1; TRDD3 matches 9 bases. The J segment lost 0 bases and the V segment lost 2 bases, leaving 7 bases of the junction unmatched. The CDR3 is made up of 15 amino acids. Germline V CDR1 and CDR2: TVYSNPD, GDNSRS (reference sequence). CDR3 amino acids: CAFAGGILNTDKLIF. Written as DNA, the CDR3 is TGTGCCTTTGCTGGGGGGATACTAAACACCGATAAACTCATCTTT.

This clone has a count of ten or more. This probably arose from a read error, given a far larger clone one base away. The V and J genes are TRDV1 and TRDJ1; tentatively, D is TRDD2 (5 bases). The CDR3 extends over 19 amino acids. Trimming removed 2 bases at V and 0 bases at J, with 22 bases between. The germline gives CDR1 TSWWSYY, CDR2 QGS. CDR3 protein: CALGEAAPYQPPYTDKLIF. The DNA for the CDR3 is TGTGCTCTTGGGGAAGCCGCTCCCTACCAGCCTCCGTACACCGATAAACTCATCTTT.

This clone was found a few times. This probably arose from a read error, given a far larger clone one base away. This specimen includes other DNA sequences encoding the same CDR3. The CDR3 nucleotides read TGTGCTCTTGGAGACCTTCACGGGGATTACACCGATAAACTCATCTTT. Translating it yields CALGDLHGDYTDKLIF. V and J are TRDV1 and TRDJ1; possibly TRDD3 for D (6 bases). This CDR3 is built from 16 residues. With 6 bases removed from V and 0 bases from J, the gap between germline ends came to 17 bases. The germline gives CDR1 TSWWSYY, CDR2 QGS.

For this clone: The protein given by TCRdb reflects a much larger clone and differs at residue 9 from this DNA's translation, likely from a read error; the protein shown is the DNA's translation. The rearrangement links TRAV38-2/DV8 to TRDJ1; 10 nucleotides agree with TRDD3. This CDR3 is 21 amino acids long. Germline lookup yields CDR1 TSESDYY and CDR2 QEAYKQQN. J gave up 3 bases and V 1 base, and 21 bases lay outside the gene matches. The CDR3 loop reads CAYRSSTLSPYWGIRPDKLIF. The CDR3, as DNA: TGTGCTTATAGGAGCTCGACACTATCCCCGTACTGGGGGATTCGGCCCGATAAACTCATCTTT.

A note on this clone: Only one base separates this from a far larger clonotype, so it likely reflects a read error. Other DNA sequences in the sample encode the same CDR3. V is TRDV1 and J is TRDJ1; 8 bases fit TRDD3. This CDR3 has 20 residues. In germline, CDR1 is TSWWSYY, CDR2 QGS. CDR3 protein: CALGELGESYWGSLTDKLIF. The CDR3 DNA reads as TGTGCCCTTGGGGAACTAGGGGAATCCTACTGGGGGTCCCTCACCGATAAACTCATCTTT.

In the case of this clone: A far more abundant clone sits one base away, making this likely a read error. The same CDR3 also results from other DNA sequences found in this sample. The chain carries TRDV1 and TRDJ1, with 13 bases that match TRDD3. Germline V CDR1 and CDR2: TSWWSYY, QGS. The length of the CDR3 is 23 residues. The CDR3: CALGGPRSYPYWGIRTYTDKLIF. DNA for the CDR3: TGTGCTCTTGGGGGTCCTAGATCCTACCCGTACTGGGGGATACGCACTTACACTGATAAACTCATCTTT.

As concerns this clone: A far larger clone is one nucleotide away, so this likely arose from a read error. The genes are TRDV1 and TRDJ1; 7 bases are shared with TRDD2. The length of the CDR3 is 23 residues. The V gene's germline CDR1 is TSWWSYY and CDR2 QGS. CDR3 in DNA: TGTGCTCTTGGGGAACGTCTCGATTTCCTACGGATTACCTGGGCCCAAAGATGCGATAAACCCATCTTT. It specifies CALGERLDFLRITWAQRCDKPIF.

This clone is medium-sized (0.01 to 0.1%). A far bigger clonotype differs at one base, so this is likely a read error. The sample contains more than one DNA sequence encoding this CDR3. This rearrangement joins TRAV38-2/DV8 to TRDJ1; the match to TRDD3 covers 10 bases. CDR1 TSESDYY and CDR2 QEAYKQQN come from the germline V gene. The CDR3 spans 21 residues. The CDR3 loop is CAYRSSTLFPYWGIRPDKLIF. The CDR3, as DNA: TGTGCCTATAGGAGCTCGACACTATTCCCGTACTGGGGGATTCGGCCCGATAAACTCATCTTT.